The table lists the clone carrying this TCR beta chain with a count of one. What it binds is not known. The data originate from a study of shared clonotypes between healthy human individuals. Study-level findings and limits: Some naive CD4 clonotypes, roughly 5%, turned up in common across several donors. Incompleteness in sorted-subset sequencing, despite large depth, was shown by rarefaction.

The CDR3 spans 14 residues. CDR1 and CDR2 from the germline V gene are SNHLY and FYNNEI. Trimming removed 9 bases from V and 4 bases from J; junction bases left unmatched: 9. In the original workflow: Quality scores were absent from the junction-only immunoSEQ sequences, so filtering differed. Here immunoSEQ multiplex PCR was the method, and the copy in TCRdb shows in-frame clones only, minus some. The DNA was the basis for D and trimming; V, J and clone size are from that table. Among 2 million to 2.5 million clones listed, 92% were seen once. The source material was naive CD4+ T cells from PBMCs. Subset given: CD45RA+ positively selected. V gene TRBV2 combines with J gene TRBJ2-3, with TRBD2 identical over 8 bases. The receptor's source is a man aged 18 to 30 in good health. Some clones in this sample may be carry-over from other donors' samples. The CDR3 loop is CARDPGLGPDTQYF. CDR3 bases: TGTGCCAGAGATCCGGGACTAGGCCCAGATACGCAGTATTTT.